This T cell receptor (beta chain) came from a study of CD8+ T cells in alopecia areata. Overall study context: Tofacitinib administration to treated patients was oral, at 5 to 10 mg twice daily.

Peripheral blood and lesional scalp punch biopsies were taken from alopecia areata patients. Sorting of CD4+ and CD8+ T cells was performed on PBMCs. Extracted RNA was reverse transcribed into cDNA, the sequencing template. Generated by immunoSEQ multiplex PCR, the TCRdb table keeps only in-frame clones and is missing some. The table records around 61,000 clones, 45% to 50% of them present only once. This CDR3 has 13 residues. Trimming left V 4 bases short and J 3 bases short, with 9 bases between. Germline V gene data show CDR1 as MNHNS and CDR2 as SASEGT. The V gene is TRBV6-1, the J gene TRBJ1-1, with D tentatively TRBD1 (6 bases). Sequences were derived from CD8+ T cells sorted from blood, sampled at week 0. The source is a human donor with alopecia areata. CDR3 sequence reads: CASSGGTYTEAFF. Written as DNA, the CDR3 is TGTGCCAGCAGTGGCGGGACATACACTGAAGCTTTCTTT.